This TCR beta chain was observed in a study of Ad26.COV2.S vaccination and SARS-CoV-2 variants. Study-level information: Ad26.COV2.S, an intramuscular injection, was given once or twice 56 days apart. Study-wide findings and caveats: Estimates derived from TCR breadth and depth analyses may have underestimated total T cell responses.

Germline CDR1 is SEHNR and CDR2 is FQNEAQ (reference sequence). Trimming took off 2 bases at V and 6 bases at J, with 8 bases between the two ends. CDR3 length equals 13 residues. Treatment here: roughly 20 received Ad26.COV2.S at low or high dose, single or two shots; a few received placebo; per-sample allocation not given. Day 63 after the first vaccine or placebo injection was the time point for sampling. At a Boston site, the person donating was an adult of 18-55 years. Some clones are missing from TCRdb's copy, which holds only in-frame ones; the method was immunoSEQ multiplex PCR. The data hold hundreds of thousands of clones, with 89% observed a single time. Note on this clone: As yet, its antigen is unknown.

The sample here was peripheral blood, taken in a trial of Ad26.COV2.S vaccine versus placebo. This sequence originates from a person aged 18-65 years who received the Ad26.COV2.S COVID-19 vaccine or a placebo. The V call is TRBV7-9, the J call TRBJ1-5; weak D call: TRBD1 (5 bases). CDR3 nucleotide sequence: TGTGCCAGCAGCTTACAGGGAAGTCAGCCCCAGCATTTT. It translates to CASSLQGSQPQHF. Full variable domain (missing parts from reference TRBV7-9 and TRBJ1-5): DTGVSQNPRHKITKRGQNVTFRCDPISEHNRLYWYRQTLGQGPEFLTYFQNEAQLEKSRLLSDRFSAERPKGSFSTLEIQRTEQGDSAMYLCASSLQGSQPQHFGDGTRLSIL.